Shown below are 28 T cell receptor beta chains from a single sample sequenced in a study of cytomegalovirus exposure and HLA in healthy donors. PCR employed 60 Vbeta and 13 Jbeta primers. Method: immunoSEQ multiplex PCR; TCRdb's copy keeps in-frame clones and lacks some. The sample gives 150,000 or so clones, more than 70% of which show up once; roughly 5.5% is in the top ten. The specimen was PBMCs. These TCRs come from a woman in her forties in good health and CMV-seropositive.

This clone was observed a few times. The V and J genes are TRBV7-6 and TRBJ1-3, with D perhaps matching TRBD1 (6 bases). Germline V CDR1 and CDR2: SGHVS, FNYEAQ. Trimming took off 1 base at V and 0 bases at J, with 10 bases between the two ends. The CDR3 has 16 residues. CDR3 nucleotides: TGTGCCAGCAGCTTAGGTCAGGGGAACTCTGGAAACACCATATATTTT. It is translated as CASSLGQGNSGNTIYF.

The J gene is TRBJ2-7, the V gene TRBV28; 14 nucleotides match TRBD2. The CDR3 length is 17 residues. V lost 4 bases, J lost 0 bases, and 5 bases stayed unmatched. CDR1 and CDR2 from the germline V gene are MDHEN and SYDVKM. The CDR3 region has the DNA TGTGCCAGCAGTTCCCCTGGGACTAGCGGGAGCTCCTACGAGCAGTACTTC. Translating gives CASSSPGTSGSSYEQYF.

V and J are TRBV21-1 and TRBJ1-1. TRBV21-1 is labeled a pseudogene. This CDR3 region has 14 residues. As DNA, the CDR3 is TGTGCCAGCAGCAAAGGAACTCCTGTTTGTGTAGCTTTCTTT. It codes for CASSKGTPVCVAFF.

The gene calls are TRBV15 and TRBJ1-5; D may be TRBD1 (6 bases). V lost 1 base, J lost 2 bases, and 6 bases lay in between. Germline V gene data show CDR1 as LNHNV and CDR2 as YYDKDF (reference sequence). This CDR3 spans 14 amino acids. This chain's CDR3 is CATSRAGGNQPQHF. DNA for the CDR3: TGTGCCACCAGCAGAGCAGGGGGCAATCAGCCCCAGCATTTT.

The V gene is TRBV6-5, the J gene TRBJ2-7; D might be TRBD1 (6 bases). Germline V CDR1 and CDR2: MNHEY, SVGAGI. This CDR3 region has 14 residues. The V end was cut by 0 bases, the J end by 7 bases, with 13 bases between. Here the CDR3 reads CASSYSRDTCEQYF. The DNA of the CDR3 is TGTGCCAGCAGTTACTCGAGGGACACCTGTGAGCAGTACTTC.

This clone came up a few times. The V gene is TRBV2, the J gene TRBJ2-5; no clear D gene. The CDR3 has 11 amino acids. Germline lookup yields CDR1 SNHLY and CDR2 FYNNEI. Trimming stripped 5 bases from V and 3 bases from J, with 4 bases between. The CDR3 loop reads CASSIKETQYF. The CDR3 bases are TGTGCCAGCAGTATAAAAGAGACCCAGTACTTC. Based on the CDR3 plus reference TRBV2 and TRBJ2-5, the full variable domain is EPEVTQTPSHQVTQMGQEVILRCVPISNHLYFYWYRQILGQKVEFLVSFYNNEISEKSEIFDDQFSVERPDGSNFTLKIRSTKLEDSAMYFCASSIKETQYFGPGTRLLVL.

This sequence joins TRBV30 and TRBJ1-1, with TRBD1 matching 10 bases. The germline V gene encodes CDR1 GTSNPN and CDR2 SVGIG (reference sequence). The CDR3 spans 16 residues. V gave up 2 bases and J gave up 2 bases; unmatched junction bases: 8. The CDR3 DNA is TGTGCCTGGAGTAACCCGAGACAGGGGGCAAACACTGAAGCTTTCTTT. Amino acid sequence: CAWSNPRQGANTEAFF.

The chain recombines TRBV5-6 with TRBJ2-6, with D maybe TRBD2 (6 bases). The length of the CDR3 is 14 residues. V was shortened by 0 bases and J by 9 bases, with 10 bases between the two germline ends. Germline V lookup: CDR1 SGHDT, CDR2 YYEEEE. The CDR3 DNA reads TGTGCCAGCAGCTTGGTTGCGGGACTCAACGTCCTGACTTTC. Its protein product is CASSLVAGLNVLTF.

This sequence joins TRBV9 and TRBJ2-1; 9 nucleotides align to TRBD2. The junction had 8 bases not matched to a gene; V was cut back by 0 bases and J by 7 bases. Germline V gene data show CDR1 as SGDLS and CDR2 as YYNGEE. This CDR3 spans 16 amino acids. The CDR3 DNA sequence: TGTGCCAGCAGCGTAGGTCCCAGCGGGGGGATAAATGAGCAGTTCTTC. This translates into CASSVGPSGGINEQFF.

This clone turned up a few times. This chain connects TRBV6-4 to TRBJ2-1; 12 bases map to TRBD2. The V gene end was trimmed by 3 bases and the J gene end by 7 bases; junction bases not matched to a gene: 1. The CDR3 has 14 residues. CDR1 is MRHNA, CDR2 SNTAGT, per germline. The chain's CDR3 is CASSEGTSGNEQFF. The CDR3 coding sequence is TGTGCCAGCAGTGAGGGGACTAGCGGGAATGAGCAGTTCTTC.

This sequence joins TRBV6-5 and TRBJ1-1; 7 nucleotides agree with TRBD1. Germline lookup yields CDR1 MNHEY and CDR2 SVGAGI. V was clipped by 8 bases and J by 0 bases; unmatched bases: 6. CDR3 length equals 14 residues. This CDR3 reads CASLNRGMNTEAFF. Here the CDR3 DNA reads TGTGCCAGCTTAAACAGGGGAATGAACACTGAAGCTTTCTTT.

This chain uses TRBV7-6 with TRBJ1-3; 7 bases agree with TRBD1. From germline, CDR1 is SGHVS and CDR2 FNYEAQ. V was clipped by 5 bases and J by 4 bases; unmatched bases: 8. This CDR3 spans 15 amino acids. This chain's CDR3 is CASSQATGQGNTIYF. For the CDR3, the DNA is TGTGCCAGCAGCCAAGCTACGGGACAGGGAAACACCATATATTTT.

V and J are TRBV19 and TRBJ2-2; 11 bases line up with TRBD1. V lost 2 bases and J lost 4; bases outside the gene matches: 12. Germline-derived CDR1 and CDR2 are LNHDA and SQIVND (reference sequence). This CDR3 is built from 19 residues. The CDR3 DNA is TGTGCCAGTAGTATATGGCCAGGACAGGGGGCACTAGGCACCGGGGAGCTGTTTTTT. Its translation is CASSIWPGQGALGTGELFF.

The chain is built from TRBV2 and TRBJ2-5, with D possibly being TRBD1 (5 bases). The CDR3 consists of 16 residues. V lost 7 bases, J lost 2 bases, and 20 bases lay in between. Germline CDR1 and CDR2: SNHLY and FYNNEI. The CDR3, as DNA: TGTGCCAGCACTCTACCAGGGAAACTAAGTCAAGAGACCCAGTACTTC. Its protein is CASTLPGKLSQETQYF. The variable domain in full, completed from reference TRBV2 and TRBJ2-5, reads EPEVTQTPSHQVTQMGQEVILRCVPISNHLYFYWYRQILGQKVEFLVSFYNNEISEKSEIFDDQFSVERPDGSNFTLKIRSTKLEDSAMYFCASTLPGKLSQETQYFGPGTRLLVL.

The chain uses TRBV30 and TRBJ2-5, with a possible D match to TRBD1 (6 bases). The DNA end favors TRBJ2-7, so the J call may be wrong. This CDR3 region has 14 residues. The germline CDR1 and CDR2 sequences are GTSNPN and SVGIG (reference sequence). The CDR3 DNA is TGTGCCTGGAGAGAAACAGGGAAATCCTACGAGCAGTACTTC. It translates to CAWRETGKSYEQYF.

The J gene is TRBJ2-1, the V gene TRBV5-4, with 9 bases that match TRBD2. This CDR3 region has 15 residues. Trimming removed 4 bases from V and 5 bases from J; junction bases left unmatched: 7. Germline-derived CDR1 and CDR2 are SGHNT and YYREEE (reference sequence). The DNA for the CDR3 is TGTGCCAGCAGCCGAAGCGGGAGGTCCAACAATGAGCAGTTCTTC. This codes for CASSRSGRSNNEQFF.

The CDR3 DNA follows: TGTGCCAGCAGCCGCCAATCCGGGGGCACTGAAGCTTTCTTT. Translated: CASSRQSGGTEAFF. V and J are TRBV14 and TRBJ1-1; weak D call: TRBD1 (5 bases). Germline CDR1 and CDR2: SGHDN and FVKESK. V shed 4 bases and J shed 4 bases, with 13 bases lying between them. CDR3 length: 14 amino acids.

This chain joins TRBV6-5 and TRBJ2-7, with D unclear. Germline V gene data show CDR1 as MNHEY and CDR2 as SVGAGI. This CDR3 is built from 15 residues. V was cut by 2 bases and J by 0 bases, with 11 bases left in between. The CDR3 DNA reads TGTGCCAGCAGTTACCGCGCAAGTATCTCCTACGAGCAGTACTTC. Protein sequence: CASSYRASISYEQYF.

V gene TRBV12-1 combines with J gene TRBJ2-7; the DNA was not used to check the table's D call, TRBD2. TRBV12-1 is annotated as a pseudogene. The CDR3 runs to 13 residues. This CDR3 reads CASSPGTIYEQYF. The CDR3 DNA follows: TGTGCCAGCAGCCCCGGTACTATCTACGAGCAGTACTTC.

The chain is built from TRBV7-8 and TRBJ2-3; perhaps TRBD2 as D (5 bases). In germline, CDR1 is SGHVS, CDR2 FQNEAQ. V was clipped by 5 bases and J by 3 bases, with 18 bases between them. CDR3 size: 16 residues. CDR3 coding DNA: TGTGCCAGCAGCCCCCTAACTAGGATCGGTACAGATACGCAGTATTTT. Protein sequence: CASSPLTRIGTDTQYF.

Details on this clone: This sample also contains other DNA sequences that code for the same CDR3. The rearrangement joins TRBV1 to TRBJ1-1; the table calls TRBD1, which could not be checked here. TRBV1 is deemed a pseudogene. This CDR3 has 18 residues. The CDR3 DNA reads TGCACCAGCAGCCAAGATAGGGGCCGGATGTCGCGAGACACTGAAGCTTTCTTT. Its translation: CTSSQDRGRMSRDTEAFF.

This chain's CDR3 is CASSSSRTSGETQYF. As DNA, the CDR3 is TGTGCCAGCAGCTCCTCGAGGACTAGCGGGGAGACCCAGTACTTC. The rearrangement uses TRBV7-9 and TRBJ2-5; 11 nucleotides line up with TRBD2. Trimming at V came to 4 bases and at J to 5 bases, leaving 6 bases not matched to a gene. Germline V gives CDR1 SEHNR, CDR2 FQNEAQ (reference sequence). The CDR3 runs 15 residues. The entire variable domain, with the rest obtained from reference TRBV7-9 and TRBJ2-5, is as follows: DTGVSQNPRHKITKRGQNVTFRCDPISEHNRLYWYRQTLGQGPEFLTYFQNEAQLEKSRLLSDRFSAERPKGSFSTLEIQRTEQGDSAMYLCASSSSRTSGETQYFGPGTRLLVL.

Note on this clone: The same CDR3 can be traced to other DNA sequences in this sample. The V call is TRBV28, the J call TRBJ1-2, with D unresolved. This CDR3 contains 12 residues. The germline CDR1 and CDR2 sequences are MDHEN and SYDVKM. Trimming left V 6 bases short and J 2 bases short, with 7 bases between. CDR3 amino acids: CASSPLNYGYTF. The CDR3 DNA reads TGTGCCAGCAGCCCGCTAAACTATGGCTACACCTTC.

This clone was observed once. The chain is built from TRBV13 and TRBJ2-3; D is possibly TRBD2 (6 bases). Trimming pared 4 bases from V and 2 bases from J, leaving 22 bases between. The length of the CDR3 is 18 residues. Germline loops: CDR1 PRHDT, CDR2 FYEKMQ (reference sequence). Here the CDR3 reads CASSSTRGTLPYTDTQYF. In nucleotides, the CDR3 is TGTGCCAGCAGCTCGACTAGGGGTACCTTACCATACACAGATACGCAGTATTTT.

The chain employs TRBV7-9 and TRBJ2-7; 8 bases are a match to TRBD1. Germline V gene data show CDR1 as SEHNR and CDR2 as FQNEAQ (reference sequence). With 2 bases clipped from V and 3 bases from J, the junction kept 3 bases outside the gene matches. CDR3 length: 14 amino acids. CDR3 in DNA: TGTGCCAGCAGCTTACGGGACAGGCGCTACGAGCAGTACTTC. Protein product: CASSLRDRRYEQYF.

This clone occurred once. V and J are TRBV6-5 and TRBJ2-1; D may be TRBD2 (6 bases). The CDR3 totals 14 residues. Between the trimmed V and J ends, which lost 6 bases and 8 bases, there was a span of 17 bases. Germline V gene data show CDR1 as MNHEY and CDR2 as SVGAGI. CDR3 amino acids: CASRRDFGNDEQFF. The CDR3 DNA sequence: TGTGCCAGCAGGCGGGACTTCGGAAACGATGAGCAGTTCTTC.

The rearrangement joins TRBV27 to TRBJ2-7, with TRBD2 matching over 8 bases. This CDR3 comprises 14 residues. Germline loops: CDR1 MNHEY, CDR2 SMNVEV (reference sequence). With V trimmed by 3 bases and J by 7 bases, 8 bases remained unmatched. CDR3 sequence reads: CASSLVSGALEQYF. DNA for the CDR3: TGTGCCAGCAGTTTGGTTAGCGGGGCCCTGGAGCAGTACTTC.

The V and J genes are TRBV28 and TRBJ2-2; D call uncertain. Trimming stripped 3 bases from V and 4 bases from J, with 6 bases between. This CDR3 region has 13 residues. The germline V gene encodes CDR1 MDHEN and CDR2 SYDVKM. The CDR3 DNA reads as TGTGCCAGCAGTTTTTTATCCACCGGGGAGCTGTTTTTT. This translates into CASSFLSTGELFF.